The 23 T cell receptor beta chains given below trace back to one sample, sequenced in a study of blood T cell repertoires in COVID-19 (dated by TCRdb to 2018 to 2020). Library preparation used the immunoSEQ multiplex PCR assay. Sourced from immuneACCESS, this table was stored by TCRdb with only in-frame sequences that have V and J called. A share of the clones is absent; for the studies checked, an unresolved V gene accounts for under half, and the remainder has no known explanation. This sample holds some 110,000 clones; around 74% were observed only once. The ten largest clones take up roughly a fifth of the sample. Sequencing was performed on peripheral blood. The receptors come from a woman in her 70s with acute or convalescent COVID-19.

J is TRBJ1-2 and V is TRBV27; 9 nucleotides align to TRBD1. The V gene end was trimmed by 2 bases and the J gene end by 4 bases; junction bases not matched to a gene: 8. CDR1 and CDR2 from the germline V gene are MNHEY and SMNVEV (reference sequence). The CDR3 is 16 amino acids. The CDR3 bases are TGTGCCAGCAGTTTAGTGCCCGGGACAGGGCCCTATGGCTACACCTTC. It specifies CASSLVPGTGPYGYTF.

In DNA, the CDR3 is TGTGCCAGCAGCTTGGCGGGGAGCTCCTACAATGAGCAGTTCTTC. It encodes CASSLAGSSYNEQFF. The V and J genes are TRBV5-8 and TRBJ2-1; a weak D match, TRBD2 (5 bases). The CDR3 sequence is 15 residues long. CDR1 SGHTS and CDR2 YDEGEE come from the germline V gene. Trimming cost V 0 bases and J 0 bases, with 7 bases left between them. Using reference TRBV5-8 and TRBJ2-1 for the parts outside the CDR3, the full variable domain is EAGVTQSPTHLIKTRGQQATLRCSPISGHTSVYWYQQALGLGLQFLLWYDEGEERNRGNFPPRFSGRQFPNYSSELNVNALELEDSALYLCASSLAGSSYNEQFFGPGTRLTVL.

V gene TRBV6-2 or TRBV6-3 combines with J gene TRBJ1-1, with TRBD1 identical over 9 bases. The germline gives CDR1 MNHEY, CDR2 SVGEGT. J lost 4 bases, V lost 5 bases, and 8 bases had no gene match. This CDR3 spans 15 amino acids. In DNA, the CDR3 is TGTGCCAGCAGTGCACTACAGGGGGCGGTCACTGAAGCTTTCTTT. Protein sequence: CASSALQGAVTEAFF.

This chain links TRBV11-3 with TRBJ1-2; 8 bases match TRBD1. Germline CDR1 reads SGHNT; CDR2 reads YENEEA. Losses at the gene ends were 10 bases for V and 13 bases for J; bases not matched to a gene: 2. CDR3 length equals 8 residues. For the CDR3, the DNA is TGTGCCAACAGGGGGGGCACCTTC. It translates to CANRGGTF.

The gene calls are TRBV5-1 and TRBJ2-2, with TRBD1 matching 7 bases. Trimming at V came to 4 bases and at J to 4 bases, leaving 7 bases not matched to a gene. The V gene's germline CDR1 is SGHRS and CDR2 YFSETQ. CDR3 length: 15 amino acids. CDR3 sequence reads: CASSVTGRVTGELFF. CDR3 bases: TGCGCCAGCAGCGTGACAGGGCGCGTCACCGGGGAGCTGTTTTTT.

The rearrangement uses TRBV9 and TRBJ1-6, with D hard to call. The length of the CDR3 is 15 residues. The germline CDR1 and CDR2 sequences are SGDLS and YYNGEE. V was clipped by 0 bases and J by 7 bases, with 11 bases between them. CDR3 coding DNA: TGTGCCAGCAGCGTAGGGGCAGGCCCCAATTCACCCCTCCACTTT. Its translation: CASSVGAGPNSPLHF. Full variable domain (remainder filled in from reference TRBV9 and TRBJ1-6): DSGVTQTPKHLITATGQRVTLRCSPRSGDLSVYWYQQSLDQGLQFLIQYYNGEERAKGNILERFSAQQFPDLHSELNLSSLELGDSALYFCASSVGAGPNSPLHFGNGTRLTVT.

This sequence joins TRBV28 and TRBJ1-5; D unclear. CDR1 and CDR2 from the germline V gene are MDHEN and SYDVKM. The CDR3 is 15 residues long. Between the trimmed V and J ends, which lost 5 bases and 0 bases, there was a span of 11 bases. The CDR3 loop is CASSRGGYSNQPQHF. The CDR3, as DNA: TGTGCCAGCAGTCGGGGTGGCTATAGCAATCAGCCCCAGCATTTT.

V is TRBV11-2 and J is TRBJ2-3; D may be TRBD1 (6 bases). The germline V and J ends were trimmed by 5 bases and 8 bases, with 20 bases remaining between them. CDR1 and CDR2 from the germline V gene are SGHAT and FQNNGV. The length of the CDR3 is 15 residues. The CDR3 sequence: CASSGSVAGAVTQYF. DNA for the CDR3: TGTGCCAGCAGCGGTAGCGTGGCAGGGGCGGTTACGCAGTATTTT.

The chain has TRBV15 and TRBJ2-7; maybe TRBD2 (5 bases). Germline V gives CDR1 LNHNV, CDR2 YYDKDF (reference sequence). The CDR3 consists of 14 residues. V shed 9 bases and J shed 5 bases, with 20 bases lying between them. CDR3 sequence (DNA): TGTGCCACGAGCCGGGCCTCGAAGGAGGACGAGCAGTACTTC. It yields the protein CATSRASKEDEQYF.

The genes are TRBV2 and TRBJ1-1, with D hard to call. V lost 5 bases and J lost 2, with 9 bases in between. This CDR3 is 13 amino acids long. Germline CDR1 reads SNHLY; CDR2 reads FYNNEI. As DNA, the CDR3 is TGTGCCAGCAGTATCAAATCAAACACTGAAGCTTTCTTT. Its protein is CASSIKSNTEAFF. The full variable domain, its missing parts supplied by reference TRBV2 and TRBJ1-1, is EPEVTQTPSHQVTQMGQEVILRCVPISNHLYFYWYRQILGQKVEFLVSFYNNEISEKSEIFDDQFSVERPDGSNFTLKIRSTKLEDSAMYFCASSIKSNTEAFFGQGTRLTVV.

The rearrangement joins TRBV5-4 to TRBJ2-3; TRBD2 might be the D (5 bases). V was cut by 1 base and J by 2 bases, with 8 bases left in between. CDR1 and CDR2 from the germline V gene are SGHNT and YYREEE (reference sequence). CDR3 length equals 14 residues. The CDR3 DNA reads TGTGCCAGCAGCTTGCGAGCGGTCACAGATACGCAGTATTTT. It specifies CASSLRAVTDTQYF.

The chain employs TRBV15 and TRBJ2-7, with 9 bases identical to TRBD1. Trimming cost V 6 bases and J 4 bases; bases outside gene matches: 7. Looked up from germline, CDR1 is LNHNV and CDR2 is YYDKDF (reference sequence). The CDR3 contains 14 residues. The CDR3 sequence is CATSEGTGQYEQYF. The CDR3 DNA follows: TGTGCCACCAGTGAAGGGACAGGGCAGTACGAGCAGTACTTC.

For the CDR3, the DNA is TGCGCCAGCAGCTCAGGACTAGCCCCCAATGAGCAGTTCTTC. This sequence encodes CASSSGLAPNEQFF. The gene calls are TRBV5-1 and TRBJ2-1; 8 bases line up with TRBD2. CDR3 length equals 14 residues. V trimming: 3 bases; J trimming: 6 bases; junction bases outside the gene matches: 5. Germline V lookup: CDR1 SGHRS, CDR2 YFSETQ.

The chain joins TRBV18 to TRBJ1-2; TRBD1 is a possible D gene (6 bases). The CDR3 loop spans 14 amino acids. V shed 6 bases and J shed 2 bases, with 13 bases lying between them. Germline V gives CDR1 KGHSH, CDR2 LQKENI. The CDR3 bases are TGTGCCAGCTCTCAAGACAGGCCGAACTATGGCTACACCTTC. Translation gives CASSQDRPNYGYTF. Variable domain in full (rest from reference TRBV18 and TRBJ1-2): NAGVMQNPRHLVRRRGQEARLRCSPMKGHSHVYWYRQLPEEGLKFMVYLQKENIIDESGMPKERFSAEFPKEGPSILRIQQVVRGDSAAYFCASSQDRPNYGYTFGSGTRLTVV.

As for this clone: Mismatch with germline at one junction end may stem from a read error. CDR3 protein: CASTQQGHTEAFF. In DNA, the CDR3 is TGTGCCAGCACCCAACAGGGTCACACTGAAGCTTTCTTT. The rearrangement links TRBV3-1 (or the pseudogene TRBV3-2) to TRBJ1-1; the D gene is possibly TRBD1 (6 bases). The CDR3 covers 13 residues. Germline V gene sequence: CDR1 LGHDT, CDR2 YNNKEL (reference sequence).

V usage is TRBV10-3 and J usage is TRBJ2-5; the D is unclear. Germline assignment: CDR1 ENHRY and CDR2 SYGVKD. V was shortened by 6 bases and J by 4 bases, with 6 bases between the two germline ends. CDR3 length: 11 amino acids. The CDR3: CAIRATETQYF. The CDR3 region has the DNA TGTGCCATCAGAGCCACAGAGACCCAGTACTTC.

The chain carries TRBV18 and TRBJ2-1, with 7 bases aligning to TRBD1. This CDR3 region has 14 residues. Germline V gives CDR1 KGHSH, CDR2 LQKENI. V shed 5 bases and J 3 bases; nucleotides not matched to a gene: 4. For the CDR3, the DNA is TGTGCCAGCTCAACGGGACAGAACTACAATGAGCAGTTCTTC. The encoded protein is CASSTGQNYNEQFF.

The chain employs TRBV6-4 and TRBJ1-2, with D hard to call. Germline CDR1 and CDR2: MRHNA and SNTAGT. The CDR3 is 13 amino acids. V lost 4 bases to trimming and J lost 4 bases, with 10 bases between them. The DNA of the CDR3 is TGTGCCAGCAGTGTAGCCCCCAGCTATGGCTACACCTTC. The encoded protein is CASSVAPSYGYTF.

The chain employs TRBV5-1 and TRBJ1-1; maybe TRBD1 (5 bases). The CDR3 length is 14 residues. Per the germline V gene, CDR1 is SGHRS and CDR2 is YFSETQ. The V end was cut by 0 bases, the J end by 3 bases, with 9 bases between. The CDR3 DNA is TGCGCCAGCAGCTTGGGACAGTCTTACACTGAAGCTTTCTTT. This encodes CASSLGQSYTEAFF. Filled out from reference TRBV5-1 and TRBJ1-1, the complete variable domain reads KAGVTQTPRYLIKTRGQQVTLSCSPISGHRSVSWYQQTPGQGLQFLFEYFSETQRNKGNFPGRFSGRQFSNSRSEMNVSTLELGDSALYLCASSLGQSYTEAFFGQGTRLTVV.

The rearrangement links TRBV18 to TRBJ1-2; 11 bases map to TRBD1. The CDR3 sequence is 14 residues long. After removal of 3 bases from V and 7 bases from J, the junction contained 4 bases not matched to a gene. Germline CDR1 KGHSH, CDR2 LQKENI. CDR3 coding DNA: TGTGCCAGCTCACCCTCGGACAGGGGGCCTGGCTACACCTTC. Residues: CASSPSDRGPGYTF. The full variable domain, completed using reference TRBV18 and TRBJ1-2, is NAGVMQNPRHLVRRRGQEARLRCSPMKGHSHVYWYRQLPEEGLKFMVYLQKENIIDESGMPKERFSAEFPKEGPSILRIQQVVRGDSAAYFCASSPSDRGPGYTFGSGTRLTVV.

The chain carries TRBV7-2 and TRBJ1-5; 8 bases line up with TRBD1. After removal of 4 bases from V and 2 bases from J, the junction contained 7 bases not matched to a gene. CDR1 is SGHTA, CDR2 FQGNSA, per germline. The CDR3 consists of 16 residues. The CDR3 bases are TGTGCCAGCAGCTCCTGGGGGACAGGTGGCAATCAGCCCCAGCATTTT. Encoded protein: CASSSWGTGGNQPQHF.

V and J are TRBV18 and TRBJ2-1; the match to TRBD1 covers 9 bases. Germline assignment: CDR1 KGHSH and CDR2 LQKENI. The CDR3 is 15 amino acids. Trimming took 6 bases from V and 7 from J; bases not matched to a gene: 10. The CDR3 DNA sequence: TGTGCCAGCTCTTTCACCCGGGACAGGGCTAATGAGCAGTTCTTC. Its protein is CASSFTRDRANEQFF.

This clone was seen only a few times. The rearrangement uses TRBV29-1 and TRBJ2-3, with TRBD2 as a possible D gene (5 bases). Trimming took off 7 bases at V and 2 bases at J, with 19 bases between the two ends. CDR3 size: 15 residues. Looked up from germline, CDR1 is SQVTM and CDR2 is ANQGSEA. The CDR3 region is CSADEGTHYTDTQYF. CDR3 DNA sequence: TGCAGCGCCGACGAGGGCACCCATTACACAGATACGCAGTATTTT.